Detailed here is one TCR beta chain. In the original workflow: Cell counts per sample came from amplifying reference gene primers. Measured with immunoSEQ multiplex PCR; TCRdb has only the in-frame clones, and not every one. That table supplies the V and J calls and clone size; D and trimming were determined from the DNA. The sample records tens of thousands of clones, roughly 80% being singletons. Germline CDR1 and CDR2: SGHRS and YFSETQ. The CDR3 is 15 amino acids. The junction had 12 bases not matched to a gene; V was cut back by 5 bases and J by 5 bases. These data belong to a study of blood T cell repertoires in COVID-19. Study summary: Sites across the United States, Italy and Spain contributed samples from acute and convalescent COVID-19. PBMCs, B-cell-depleted T cells, or T cells were the source of the cDNA or gDNA that made up the material.

The chain uses TRBV5-1 and TRBJ1-2, with 7 bases aligning to TRBD1. This TCR was recovered from a human donor in a cohort sampled during active COVID-19. Sequencing was done on a sample of peripheral blood. The CDR3 DNA sequence: TGCGCCAGCAGGACCGGGACAGCTGATCGGTATGGCTACACCTTC. Its protein product is CASRTGTADRYGYTF.